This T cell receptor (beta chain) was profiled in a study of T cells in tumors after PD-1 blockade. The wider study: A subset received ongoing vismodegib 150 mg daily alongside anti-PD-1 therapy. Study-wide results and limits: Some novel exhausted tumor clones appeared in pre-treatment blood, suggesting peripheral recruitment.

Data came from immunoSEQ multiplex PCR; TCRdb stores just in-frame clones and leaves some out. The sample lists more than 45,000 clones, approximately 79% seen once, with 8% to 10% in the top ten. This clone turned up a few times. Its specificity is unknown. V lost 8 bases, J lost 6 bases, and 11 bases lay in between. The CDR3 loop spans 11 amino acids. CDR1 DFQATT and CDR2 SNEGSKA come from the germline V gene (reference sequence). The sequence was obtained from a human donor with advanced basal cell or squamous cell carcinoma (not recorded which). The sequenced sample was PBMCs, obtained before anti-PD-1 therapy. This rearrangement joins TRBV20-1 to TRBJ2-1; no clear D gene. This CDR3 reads CSTRLGNEQFF. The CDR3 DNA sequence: TGCAGTACACGTTTGGGCAATGAGCAGTTCTTC.